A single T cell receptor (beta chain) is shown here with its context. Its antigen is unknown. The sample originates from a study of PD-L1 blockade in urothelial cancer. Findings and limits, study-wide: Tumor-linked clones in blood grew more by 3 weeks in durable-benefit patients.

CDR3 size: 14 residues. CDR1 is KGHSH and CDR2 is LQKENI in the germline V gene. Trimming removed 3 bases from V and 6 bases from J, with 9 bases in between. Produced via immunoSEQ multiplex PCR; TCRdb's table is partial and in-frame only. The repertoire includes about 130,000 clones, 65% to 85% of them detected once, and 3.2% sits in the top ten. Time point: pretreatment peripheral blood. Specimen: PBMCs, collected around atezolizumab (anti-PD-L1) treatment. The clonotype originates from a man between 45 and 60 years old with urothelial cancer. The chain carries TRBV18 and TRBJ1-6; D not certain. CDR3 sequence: CASSPQVPNSPLHF. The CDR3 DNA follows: TGTGCCAGCTCACCCCAGGTTCCTAATTCACCCCTCCACTTT.